This T cell receptor (beta chain) comes out of a study of human T cells and chemical hapten exposure. TCRdb re-called the RACE reads through MiXCR, storing one row per CDR3 protein. The sample has 200,000 to 300,000 distinct CDR3 sequences, over 8% seen once. Time point specified: pre-sensitization, week 0. Treatment of the sample: therapeutic diphenylcyclopropenone sensitization with weekly scalp DPC. Blood collection happened ahead of applying each patch test. This clonotype was seen a few times. Germline assignment: CDR1 SQVTM and CDR2 ANQGSEA. CDR3 length equals 12 residues. J is TRBJ2-2 and V is TRBV29-1; 8 nucleotides align to TRBD2. Here the sequenced sample was whole blood, taken in connection with sensitization to the hapten diphenylcyclopropenone (DPC). This TCR came from a woman aged 40 to 50 with alopecia areata. Some clones in this sample may be carry-over from other donors' samples. The DNA of the CDR3 is TGCGCGAAACGGGGGGGCCCCGGGGAGCTGTTTTTT. This gives the protein CAKRGGPGELFF.